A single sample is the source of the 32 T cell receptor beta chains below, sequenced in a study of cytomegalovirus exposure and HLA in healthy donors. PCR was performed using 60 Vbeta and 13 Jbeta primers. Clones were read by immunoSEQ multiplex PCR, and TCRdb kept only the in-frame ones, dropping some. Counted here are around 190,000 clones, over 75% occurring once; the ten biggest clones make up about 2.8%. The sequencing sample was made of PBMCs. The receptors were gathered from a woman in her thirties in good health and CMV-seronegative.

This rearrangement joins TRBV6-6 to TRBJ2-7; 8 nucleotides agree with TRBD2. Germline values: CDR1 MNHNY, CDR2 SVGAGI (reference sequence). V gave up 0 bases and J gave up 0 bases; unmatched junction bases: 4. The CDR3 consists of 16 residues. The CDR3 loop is CASSYSASGYSYEQYF. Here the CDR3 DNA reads TGTGCCAGCAGTTACTCGGCTAGCGGGTACTCCTACGAGCAGTACTTC.

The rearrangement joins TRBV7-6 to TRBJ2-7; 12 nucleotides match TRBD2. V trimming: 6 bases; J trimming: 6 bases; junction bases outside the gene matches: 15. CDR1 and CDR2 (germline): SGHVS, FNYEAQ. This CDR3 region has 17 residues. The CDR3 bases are TGTGCCAGCAGTCTAGCGGGAGGGCCCGCGACGTTCTCCGAGCAGTACTTC. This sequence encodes CASSLAGGPATFSEQYF.

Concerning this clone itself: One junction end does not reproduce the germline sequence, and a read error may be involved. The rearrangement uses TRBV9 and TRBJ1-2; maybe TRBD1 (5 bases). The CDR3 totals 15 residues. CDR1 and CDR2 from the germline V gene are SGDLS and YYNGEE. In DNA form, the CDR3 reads TGTGCCAGCAGCGTAGAAGCAGGGCGCGTTTATGGCTACCCCTTC. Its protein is CASSVEAGRVYGYPF.

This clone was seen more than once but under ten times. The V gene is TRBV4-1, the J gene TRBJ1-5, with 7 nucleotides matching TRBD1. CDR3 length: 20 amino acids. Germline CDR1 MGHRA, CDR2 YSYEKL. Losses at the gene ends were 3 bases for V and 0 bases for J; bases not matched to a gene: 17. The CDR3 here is CASSHPAKGQEPYSNQPQHF. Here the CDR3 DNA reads TGCGCCAGCAGCCATCCTGCAAAAGGACAGGAACCATATAGCAATCAGCCCCAGCATTTT.

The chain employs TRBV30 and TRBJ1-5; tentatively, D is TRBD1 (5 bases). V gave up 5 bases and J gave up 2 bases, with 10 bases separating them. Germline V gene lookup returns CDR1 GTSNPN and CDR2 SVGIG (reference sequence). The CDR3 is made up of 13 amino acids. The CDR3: CAWDRDGNQPQHF. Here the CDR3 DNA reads TGTGCCTGGGACAGAGATGGCAATCAGCCCCAGCATTTT.

The CDR3 is CASSQDRAGSEQYF. CDR3 sequence (DNA): TGCGCCAGCAGCCAGGACAGGGCCGGGAGCGAGCAGTACTTC. The rearrangement uses TRBV4-1 and TRBJ2-7; the match to TRBD1 covers 8 bases. The V segment lost 3 bases and the J segment 6 bases; nucleotides outside the gene matches: 7. Germline loops: CDR1 MGHRA, CDR2 YSYEKL. This CDR3 is 14 amino acids long.

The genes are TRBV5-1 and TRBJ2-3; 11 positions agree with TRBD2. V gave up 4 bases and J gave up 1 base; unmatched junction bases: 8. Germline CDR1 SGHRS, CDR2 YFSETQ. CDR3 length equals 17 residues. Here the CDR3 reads CASSSTGTSGRTDTQYF. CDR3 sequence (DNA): TGCGCCAGCAGCAGTACCGGGACTAGCGGTCGCACAGATACGCAGTATTTT.

The CDR3 reads CASSLAGGETQYF. As DNA, the CDR3 is TGCGCCAGCAGCTTGGCCGGGGGAGAGACCCAGTACTTC. V gene TRBV5-1 combines with J gene TRBJ2-5; D possibly corresponds to TRBD2 (6 bases). The CDR3 covers 13 residues. Germline CDR1 SGHRS, CDR2 YFSETQ. Trimming took 0 bases from V and 4 from J, leaving 7 bases between them.

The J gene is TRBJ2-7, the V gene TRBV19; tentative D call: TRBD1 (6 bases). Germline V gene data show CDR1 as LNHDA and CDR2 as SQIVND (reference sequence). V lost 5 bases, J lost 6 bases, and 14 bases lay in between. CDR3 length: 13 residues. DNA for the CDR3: TGTGCCAGTAGTTTCAACAGGGAACTCGAGCAGTACTTC. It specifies CASSFNRELEQYF.

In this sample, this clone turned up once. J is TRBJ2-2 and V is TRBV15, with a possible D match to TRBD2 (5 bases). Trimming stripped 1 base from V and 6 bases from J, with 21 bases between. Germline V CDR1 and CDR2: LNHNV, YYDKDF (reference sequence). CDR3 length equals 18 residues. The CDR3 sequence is CATSRARVTSISAGELFF. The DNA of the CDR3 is TGTGCCACCAGCAGAGCGAGGGTCACTTCAATCTCCGCCGGGGAGCTGTTTTTT.

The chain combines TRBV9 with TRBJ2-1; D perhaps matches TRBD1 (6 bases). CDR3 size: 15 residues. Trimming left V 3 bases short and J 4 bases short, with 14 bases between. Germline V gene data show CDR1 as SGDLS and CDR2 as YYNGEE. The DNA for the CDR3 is TGTGCCAGCAGCGCAGGGGACCCATATTACAATGAGCAGTTCTTC. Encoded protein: CASSAGDPYYNEQFF.

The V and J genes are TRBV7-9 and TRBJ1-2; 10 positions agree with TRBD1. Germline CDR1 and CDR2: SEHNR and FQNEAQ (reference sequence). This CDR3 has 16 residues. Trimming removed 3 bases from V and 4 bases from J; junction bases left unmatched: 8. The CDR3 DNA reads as TGTGCCAGCAGCTTGGGGGGACAGGGGAGAATCTATGGCTACACCTTC. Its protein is CASSLGGQGRIYGYTF.

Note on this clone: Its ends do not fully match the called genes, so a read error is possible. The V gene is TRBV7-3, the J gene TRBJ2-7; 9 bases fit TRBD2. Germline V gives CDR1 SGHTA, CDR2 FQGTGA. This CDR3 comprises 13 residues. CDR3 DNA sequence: TGTGCCAGCAGCTTAACTTTCGGGGGACTAGCTCACTTC. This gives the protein CASSLTFGGLAHF.

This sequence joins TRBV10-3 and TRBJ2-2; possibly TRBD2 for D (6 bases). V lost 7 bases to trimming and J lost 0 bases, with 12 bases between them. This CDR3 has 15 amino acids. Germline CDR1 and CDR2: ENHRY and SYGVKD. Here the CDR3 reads CAITGGESNTGELFF. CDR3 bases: TGTGCCATCACCGGCGGGGAATCGAACACCGGGGAGCTGTTTTTT.

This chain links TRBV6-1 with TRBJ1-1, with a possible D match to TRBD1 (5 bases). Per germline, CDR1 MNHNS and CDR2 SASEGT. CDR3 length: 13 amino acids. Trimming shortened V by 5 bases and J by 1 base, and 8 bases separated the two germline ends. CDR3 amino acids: CASSRQKNTEAFF. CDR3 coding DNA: TGTGCCAGCAGTCGACAGAAGAACACTGAAGCTTTCTTT.

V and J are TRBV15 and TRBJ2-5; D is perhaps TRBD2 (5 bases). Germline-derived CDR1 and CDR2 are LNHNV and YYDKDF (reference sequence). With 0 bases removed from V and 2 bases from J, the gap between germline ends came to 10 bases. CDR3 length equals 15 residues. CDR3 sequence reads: CATSREKTGQETQYF. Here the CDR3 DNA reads TGTGCCACCAGCAGAGAAAAGACGGGGCAAGAGACCCAGTACTTC.

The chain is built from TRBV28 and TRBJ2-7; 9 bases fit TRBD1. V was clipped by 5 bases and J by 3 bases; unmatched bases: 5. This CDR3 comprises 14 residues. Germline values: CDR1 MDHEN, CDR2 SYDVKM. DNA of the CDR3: TGTGCCAGCAGTCCCCACAGGGGGCTCTACGAGCAGTACTTC. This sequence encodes CASSPHRGLYEQYF.

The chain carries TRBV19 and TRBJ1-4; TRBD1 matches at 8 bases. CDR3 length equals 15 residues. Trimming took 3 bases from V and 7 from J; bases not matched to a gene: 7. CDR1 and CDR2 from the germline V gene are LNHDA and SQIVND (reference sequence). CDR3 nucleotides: TGTGCCAGTAGTATGGTGGCTACAGGGGGTGAAAAACTGTTTTTT. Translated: CASSMVATGGEKLFF.

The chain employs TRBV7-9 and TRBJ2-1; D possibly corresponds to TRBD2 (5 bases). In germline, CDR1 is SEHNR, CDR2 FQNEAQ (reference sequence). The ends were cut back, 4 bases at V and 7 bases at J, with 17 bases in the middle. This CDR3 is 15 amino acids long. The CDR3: CASSWSGAARNEQFF. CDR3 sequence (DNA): TGTGCCAGCAGCTGGTCTGGAGCGGCGAGGAATGAGCAGTTCTTC.

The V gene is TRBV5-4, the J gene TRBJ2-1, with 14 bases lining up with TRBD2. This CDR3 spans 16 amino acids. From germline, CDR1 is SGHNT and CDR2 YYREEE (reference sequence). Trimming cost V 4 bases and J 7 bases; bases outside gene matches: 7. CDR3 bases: TGTGCCAGCAGCGGGACTAGCGGGAGATTCGGAAATGAGCAGTTCTTC. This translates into CASSGTSGRFGNEQFF.

CDR3 sequence: CASSPPGGAVGTAQYF. CDR3 DNA: TGTGCCAGCTCACCACCGGGGGGGGCCGTTGGTACGGCCCAGTACTTC. The rearrangement links TRBV18 to TRBJ2-5; TRBD2 might be the D (7 bases). CDR1 KGHSH and CDR2 LQKENI come from the germline V gene. CDR3 size: 16 residues. Deletions cut 0 bases from V and 9 bases from J, with 20 bases between.

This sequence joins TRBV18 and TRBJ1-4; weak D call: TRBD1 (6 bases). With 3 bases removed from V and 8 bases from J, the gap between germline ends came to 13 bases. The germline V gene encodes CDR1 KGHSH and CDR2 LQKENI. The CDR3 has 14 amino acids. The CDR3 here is CASSPQGQREKLFF. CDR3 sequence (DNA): TGTGCCAGCTCACCTCAGGGGCAACGAGAAAAACTGTTTTTT.

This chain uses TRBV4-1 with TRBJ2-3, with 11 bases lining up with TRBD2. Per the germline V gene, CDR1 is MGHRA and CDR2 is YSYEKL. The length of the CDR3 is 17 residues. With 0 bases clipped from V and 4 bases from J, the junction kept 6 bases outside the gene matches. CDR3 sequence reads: CASSQDPTSGEADTQYF. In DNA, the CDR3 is TGCGCCAGCAGCCAAGATCCGACTAGCGGGGAAGCAGATACGCAGTATTTT.

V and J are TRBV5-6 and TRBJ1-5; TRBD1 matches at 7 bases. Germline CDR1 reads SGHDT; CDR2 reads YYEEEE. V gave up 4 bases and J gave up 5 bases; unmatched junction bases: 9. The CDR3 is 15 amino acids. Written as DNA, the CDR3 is TGTGCCAGCAGCCTCACTCTGACAGGGCATCAGCCCCAGCATTTT. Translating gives CASSLTLTGHQPQHF.

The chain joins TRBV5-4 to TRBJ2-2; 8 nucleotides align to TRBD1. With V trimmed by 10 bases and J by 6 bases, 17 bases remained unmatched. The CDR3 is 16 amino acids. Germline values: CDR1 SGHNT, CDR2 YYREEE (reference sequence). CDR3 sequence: CAVLPRQGRSAGELFF. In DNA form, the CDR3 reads TGTGCCGTACTTCCGAGACAGGGGAGGAGTGCCGGGGAGCTGTTTTTT. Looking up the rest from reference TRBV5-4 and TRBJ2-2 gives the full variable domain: ETGVTQSPTHLIKTRGQQVTLRCSSQSGHNTVSWYQQALGQGPQFIFQYYREEENGRGNFPPRFSGLQFPNYSSELNVNALELDDSALYLCAVLPRQGRSAGELFFGEGSRLTVL.

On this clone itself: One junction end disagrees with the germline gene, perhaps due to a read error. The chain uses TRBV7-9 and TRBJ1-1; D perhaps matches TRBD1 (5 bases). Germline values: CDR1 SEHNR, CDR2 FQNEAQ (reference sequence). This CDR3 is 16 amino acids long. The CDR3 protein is CSSSSPGTLLGTEAFF. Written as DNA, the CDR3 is TGTTCCAGCAGCTCTCCCGGGACTCTCCTTGGCACTGAAGCTTTCTTT.

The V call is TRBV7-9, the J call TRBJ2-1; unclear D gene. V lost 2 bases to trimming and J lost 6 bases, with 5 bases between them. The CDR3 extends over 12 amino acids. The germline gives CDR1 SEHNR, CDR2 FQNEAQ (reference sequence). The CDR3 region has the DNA TGTGCCAGCAGCTTACGGGTCAATGAGCAGTTCTTC. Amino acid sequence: CASSLRVNEQFF.

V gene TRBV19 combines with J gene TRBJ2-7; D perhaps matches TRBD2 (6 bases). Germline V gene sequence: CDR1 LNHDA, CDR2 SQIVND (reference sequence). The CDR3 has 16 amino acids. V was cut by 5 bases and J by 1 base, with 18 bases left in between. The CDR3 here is CASSVSGVTLSYEQYF. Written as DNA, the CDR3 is TGTGCCAGTAGTGTATCGGGGGTGACACTATCCTACGAGCAGTACTTC. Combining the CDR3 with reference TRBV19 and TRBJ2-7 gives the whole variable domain DGGITQSPKYLFRKEGQNVTLSCEQNLNHDAMYWYRQDPGQGLRLIYYSQIVNDFQKGDIAEGYSVSREKKESFPLTVTSAQKNPTAFYLCASSVSGVTLSYEQYFGPGTRLTVT.

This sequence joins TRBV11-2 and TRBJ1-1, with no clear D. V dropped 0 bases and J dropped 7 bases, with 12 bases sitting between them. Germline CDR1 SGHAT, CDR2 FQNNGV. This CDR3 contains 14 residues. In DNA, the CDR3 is TGTGCCAGCAGCTTAGATCGGAGTGAGGGTGAAGCTTTCTTT. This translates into CASSLDRSEGEAFF.

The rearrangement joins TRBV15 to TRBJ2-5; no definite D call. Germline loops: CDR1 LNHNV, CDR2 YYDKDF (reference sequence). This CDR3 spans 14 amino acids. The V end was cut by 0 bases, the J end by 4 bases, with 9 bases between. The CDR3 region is CATSRDRSGETQYF. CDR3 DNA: TGTGCCACCAGCAGAGATCGGTCCGGAGAGACCCAGTACTTC.

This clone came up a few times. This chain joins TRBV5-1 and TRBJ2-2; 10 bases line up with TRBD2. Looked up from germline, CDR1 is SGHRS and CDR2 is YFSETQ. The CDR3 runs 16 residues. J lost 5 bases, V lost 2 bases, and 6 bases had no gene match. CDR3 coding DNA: TGCGCCAGCAGCTTTCAAGCGGGGGGGCGGACCGGGGAGCTGTTTTTT. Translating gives CASSFQAGGRTGELFF.

The CDR3 nucleotides read TGTGCCAGCAGCCCAGGACAGGGATTGGAAAAACTGTTTTTT. It yields the protein CASSPGQGLEKLFF. The chain carries TRBV7-2 and TRBJ1-4; 8 nucleotides agree with TRBD1. CDR3 size: 14 residues. Germline loops: CDR1 SGHTA, CDR2 FQGNSA. The J segment lost 8 bases and the V segment lost 5 bases, leaving 7 bases of the junction unmatched.